These 24 T cell receptor beta chains share one sample of origin, sequenced in a study of blood T cell repertoires in COVID-19. Clones were read by immunoSEQ multiplex PCR, and TCRdb kept only the in-frame ones, dropping some. The data contain 90,000 to 110,000 clones, under 90% of them singletons. Sample: peripheral blood. The receptor source for this set is a woman aged 45-59 years with acute or convalescent COVID-19.

The chain joins TRBV12-3 or TRBV12-4 to TRBJ1-4; D ambiguous. CDR3 size: 11 residues. Trimming shortened V by 4 bases and J by 14 bases, and 11 bases separated the two germline ends. CDR3 DNA sequence: TGTGCCAGCAGTTATGCCGGGAATCTGTTTTTT. Translated: CASSYAGNLFF.

The V call is TRBV5-1, the J call TRBJ2-7; 7 bases align to TRBD2. This CDR3 spans 15 amino acids. CDR1 is SGHRS and CDR2 is YFSETQ in the germline V gene. V lost 3 bases and J lost 3; bases outside the gene matches: 9. CDR3 in amino acids: CASSSQVGGYYEQYF. Here the CDR3 DNA reads TGCGCCAGCAGCTCCCAGGTCGGGGGGTACTACGAGCAGTACTTC.

The chain carries TRBV14 and TRBJ2-2; D not certain. V dropped 1 base and J dropped 6 bases, with 6 bases sitting between them. The CDR3 is 13 amino acids. The germline V gene encodes CDR1 SGHDN and CDR2 FVKESK. The DNA for the CDR3 is TGTGCCAGCAGCCAAGCTATCGCCGGGGAGCTGTTTTTT. As protein: CASSQAIAGELFF.

The CDR3 coding sequence is TGTGCCAGCAGCTCCGGTGGGGGGGGGTCCACCCAGTACTTC. It translates to CASSSGGGGSTQYF. The chain has TRBV9 and TRBJ2-5, with TRBD2 matching 7 bases. After removal of 4 bases from V and 8 bases from J, the junction contained 11 bases not matched to a gene. Germline CDR1 is SGDLS and CDR2 is YYNGEE. This CDR3 region has 14 residues.

This clone was seen more than once but under ten times. CDR3 sequence: CASSPGTGRQPQHF. CDR3 sequence (DNA): TGCGCCAGCAGCCCCGGGACAGGGCGTCAGCCCCAGCATTTT. The rearrangement links TRBV5-1 to TRBJ1-5, with 9 bases matching TRBD1. The CDR3 contains 14 residues. V shed 4 bases, J shed 6 bases, and the junction held 5 bases outside the gene matches. Germline CDR1 and CDR2: SGHRS and YFSETQ.

The chain couples TRBV30 to TRBJ1-5, with D possibly matching TRBD1 (5 bases). The germline V gene encodes CDR1 GTSNPN and CDR2 SVGIG (reference sequence). The CDR3 length is 13 residues. V lost 3 bases and J lost 7, with 13 bases in between. CDR3 sequence reads: CAWSGEGRQPQHF. The CDR3 DNA is TGTGCCTGGAGCGGTGAGGGGAGGCAGCCCCAGCATTTT.

The J gene is TRBJ2-7, the V gene TRBV7-7; 11 positions match TRBD1. The CDR3 runs 15 residues. J lost 3 bases, V lost 3 bases, and 4 bases had no gene match. CDR1 SSHAT and CDR2 FNYEAQ come from the germline V gene (reference sequence). CDR3 DNA: TGTGCCAGCAGCTTGCGGACAGGGGGCTACTACGAGCAGTACTTC. Translated: CASSLRTGGYYEQYF. The variable domain in full, with the rest retrieved from reference TRBV7-7 and TRBJ2-7, is GAGVSQSPRYKVTKRGQDVTLRCDPISSHATLYWYQQALGQGPEFLTYFNYEAQPDKSGLPSDRFSAERPEGSISTLTIQRTEQRDSAMYRCASSLRTGGYYEQYFGPGTRLTVT.

The genes are TRBV6-5 and TRBJ1-1, with a tentative D call TRBD1 (6 bases). V lost 6 bases and J 4 bases, leaving 15 bases between the germline ends. The CDR3 has 14 residues. Germline assignment: CDR1 MNHEY and CDR2 SVGAGI. The CDR3, as DNA: TGTGCCAGCAGCAAGGGGGGGCTTGGCACTGAAGCTTTCTTT. Protein product: CASSKGGLGTEAFF.

This chain joins TRBV7-3 and TRBJ2-7, with 9 bases identical to TRBD1. The germline CDR1 and CDR2 sequences are SGHTA and FQGTGA. Germline trimming cut 5 bases from V and 2 bases from J; bases unmatched to any gene: 7. The CDR3 covers 15 residues. The CDR3 reads CASSKDRGVAYEQYF. The CDR3 bases are TGTGCCAGCAGCAAGGACAGGGGAGTCGCCTACGAGCAGTACTTC.

The chain carries TRBV25-1 and TRBJ1-1, with no clear D. Germline values: CDR1 MGHDK, CDR2 SYGVNS. The ends were cut back, 0 bases at V and 2 bases at J, with 10 bases in the middle. The CDR3 is 15 amino acids. The CDR3 region is CASSEYSSGNTEAFF. For the CDR3, the DNA is TGTGCCAGCAGTGAATATTCGTCGGGAAACACTGAAGCTTTCTTT.

V usage is TRBV15 and J usage is TRBJ1-1; D is perhaps TRBD1 (6 bases). With 1 base removed from V and 3 bases from J, the gap between germline ends came to 12 bases. CDR3 length: 15 amino acids. Germline CDR1 reads LNHNV; CDR2 reads YYDKDF (reference sequence). The CDR3 region has the DNA TGTGCCACCAGCAGAGGAGGCGAGGGGGACACTGAAGCTTTCTTT. Amino acid sequence: CATSRGGEGDTEAFF.

This clone was detected many times. The rearrangement joins TRBV10-3 to TRBJ2-1; weak D call: TRBD1 (6 bases). Trimming took off 10 bases at V and 4 bases at J, with 17 bases between the two ends. This CDR3 is 14 amino acids long. Germline CDR1 is ENHRY and CDR2 is SYGVKD. The DNA of the CDR3 is TGTGCCACCAAACACGGGGACATATACAATGAGCAGTTCTTC. Protein product: CATKHGDIYNEQFF.

The rearrangement uses TRBV7-2 and TRBJ1-2; a possible D gene is TRBD1 (6 bases). V lost 5 bases and J 6 bases, leaving 13 bases between the germline ends. Germline CDR1 reads SGHTA; CDR2 reads FQGNSA. CDR3 length: 13 residues. The CDR3 region has the DNA TGTGCCAGCAGCCGCGACAGGCCCCATGGCTACACCTTC. It yields the protein CASSRDRPHGYTF.

CDR3 protein: CASSVGLGGAPVNTEAFF. Written as DNA, the CDR3 is TGTGCCAGCAGCGTAGGGCTCGGAGGGGCCCCGGTGAACACTGAAGCTTTCTTT. This rearrangement joins TRBV9 to TRBJ1-1; D possibly corresponds to TRBD1 (5 bases). The CDR3 has 18 amino acids. The V end was cut by 0 bases, the J end by 0 bases, with 18 bases between. Germline loops: CDR1 SGDLS, CDR2 YYNGEE.

This clone was recorded once. The chain links TRBV5-1 to TRBJ1-6, with TRBD1 as a possible D gene (6 bases). Trimming cost V 2 bases and J 7 bases, with 13 bases left between them. This CDR3 region has 15 residues. Per the germline V gene, CDR1 is SGHRS and CDR2 is YFSETQ. In DNA form, the CDR3 reads TGCGCCAGCAGCTTCGACGGACAGAAAAATTCACCCCTCCACTTT. Protein product: CASSFDGQKNSPLHF.

This chain uses TRBV9 with TRBJ1-1; no clear D. The V end lost 2 bases, the J end lost 8 bases, and 10 bases lay between the germline ends. CDR1 and CDR2 from the germline V gene are SGDLS and YYNGEE. This CDR3 contains 12 residues. The CDR3 DNA reads TGTGCCAGCAGCGTTGGGCCCTCAGAAGCTTTCTTT. Protein product: CASSVGPSEAFF.

DNA of the CDR3: TGTGCCAGCAGTTTCGAAGGGGACTACGAGCAGTACTTC. Translation: CASSFEGDYEQYF. The chain recombines TRBV12-3 or TRBV12-4 with TRBJ2-7; maybe TRBD1 (5 bases). V dropped 3 bases and J dropped 3 bases, with 9 bases sitting between them. The CDR3 is made up of 13 amino acids.

This clone was counted only a few times. The chain uses TRBV6-2 or TRBV6-3 and TRBJ2-3; 7 nucleotides align to TRBD1. CDR1 and CDR2 from the germline V gene are MNHEY and SVGEGT. The junction had 11 bases not matched to a gene; V was cut back by 0 bases and J by 5 bases. The CDR3 runs 17 residues. The CDR3 region is CASSYSKGQPFRDTQYF. CDR3 bases: TGTGCCAGCAGTTACTCGAAGGGACAGCCATTTCGAGATACGCAGTATTTT.

The CDR3 bases are TGTGCCAGCAGCCAAGGTGGTTTCGGGGGCACCGGGGAGCTGTTTTTT. Its protein is CASSQGGFGGTGELFF. J is TRBJ2-2 and V is TRBV7-3; possibly TRBD2 for D (6 bases). The V gene's germline CDR1 is SGHTA and CDR2 FQGTGA. Trimming cost V 5 bases and J 4 bases, with 17 bases left between them. The CDR3 sequence is 16 residues long.

The rearrangement uses TRBV6-6 and TRBJ1-2, with 8 bases identical to TRBD1. This CDR3 contains 13 residues. Trimming removed 5 bases from V and 8 bases from J; junction bases left unmatched: 7. Germline V gives CDR1 MNHNY, CDR2 SVGAGI (reference sequence). In DNA, the CDR3 is TGTGCCAGCAGTCCCGGGACAGGTGGAGGCTACACCTTC. As protein: CASSPGTGGGYTF.

This sequence joins TRBV14 and TRBJ2-1, with no clear D. V lost 1 base to trimming and J lost 9 bases, with 10 bases between them. The germline V gene encodes CDR1 SGHDN and CDR2 FVKESK. The length of the CDR3 is 13 residues. The CDR3 region has the DNA TGTGCCAGCAGCCAAGGAAGCTGGAGTGAGCAGTTCTTC. It translates to CASSQGSWSEQFF.

The chain carries TRBV30 and TRBJ2-2, with a possible D match to TRBD1 (6 bases). The CDR3 has 17 amino acids. V was trimmed by 1 base and J by 0 bases, leaving 15 bases between them. The germline CDR1 and CDR2 sequences are GTSNPN and SVGIG (reference sequence). The DNA of the CDR3 is TGTGCCTGGAGTGGGGTAAGGGGGACCACGAACACCGGGGAGCTGTTTTTT. Amino acids: CAWSGVRGTTNTGELFF. Full variable domain (outside the CDR3, taken from reference TRBV30 and TRBJ2-2): SQTIHQWPATLVQPVGSPLSLECTVEGTSNPNLYWYRQAAGRGLQLLFYSVGIGQISSEVPQNLSASRPQDRQFILSSKKLLLSDSGFYLCAWSGVRGTTNTGELFFGEGSRLTVL.

The V gene is TRBV9, the J gene TRBJ1-4, with TRBD1 matching 8 bases. The CDR3 totals 16 residues. The J segment lost 8 bases and the V segment lost 2 bases, leaving 11 bases of the junction unmatched. Germline values: CDR1 SGDLS, CDR2 YYNGEE. DNA of the CDR3: TGTGCCAGCAGCGTCACCCCAGGGGGCGTGGGGGAAAAACTGTTTTTT. Its protein is CASSVTPGGVGEKLFF.

CDR3 sequence (DNA): TGTGCCAGCAGCTCCCGGGACAGGGCGAGTGAAAAACTGTTTTTT. Translated: CASSSRDRASEKLFF. This chain joins TRBV7-9 and TRBJ1-4, with 9 bases aligning to TRBD1. The CDR3 loop spans 15 amino acids. Per germline, CDR1 SEHNR and CDR2 FQNEAQ (reference sequence). Germline trimming cut 4 bases from V and 7 bases from J; bases unmatched to any gene: 7.